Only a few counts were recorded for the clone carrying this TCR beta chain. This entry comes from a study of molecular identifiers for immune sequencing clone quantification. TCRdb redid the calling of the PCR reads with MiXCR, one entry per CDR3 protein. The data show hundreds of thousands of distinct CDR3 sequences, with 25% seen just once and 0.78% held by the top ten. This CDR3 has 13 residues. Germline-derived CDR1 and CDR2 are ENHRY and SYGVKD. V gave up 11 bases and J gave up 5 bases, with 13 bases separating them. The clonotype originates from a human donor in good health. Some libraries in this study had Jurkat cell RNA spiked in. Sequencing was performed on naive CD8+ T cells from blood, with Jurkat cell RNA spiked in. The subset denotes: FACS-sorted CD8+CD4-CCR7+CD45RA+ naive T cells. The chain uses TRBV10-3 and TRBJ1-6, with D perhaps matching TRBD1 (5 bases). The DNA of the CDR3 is TGTGCCTCCGCGGGACCTAATAATTCACCCCTCCACTTT. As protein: CASAGPNNSPLHF.